A selection of T cell receptor beta chains follows, all from one sample in a study of blood T cells in healthy people across ages. Each CDR3 protein gets one entry after TCRdb re-called the 5' RACE reads with MiXCR. The table lists around 1,900,000 distinct CDR3 sequences, around 42% of them singletons. Sample: blood. These receptors all come from a human donor in good health. CDR3s include the opening cysteine and the closing phenylalanine or tryptophan. The order of the fields is CDR3 protein, CDR3 DNA, V gene, CDR3 length, clone size, J gene, D gene. A D gene is named only where the DNA matches it firmly. The listing skips clone size in some rows; elsewhere it reads once, few, many or a size class.

CASSLRGSSDTEAFF | TGTGCCAGCAGCTTAAGGGGATCCAGCGACACTGAAGCTTTCTTT | TRBV7-2 | 15 | few | TRBJ1-1 | -
CASSQNWRETQYF | TGCGCCAGCAGCCAAAATTGGCGGGAGACCCAGTACTTC | TRBV4-1 | 13 | few | TRBJ2-5 | -
CASSFDRDRVFVRGTEAFF | TGTGCCAGCAGTTTTGACCGGGACAGGGTGTTCGTGCGGGGCACTGAAGCTTTCTTT | TRBV12-3/TRBV12-4 | 19 | few | TRBJ1-1 | TRBD1
CSVRGQYNEKLFF | TGCAGCGTTAGAGGACAGTATAATGAAAAACTGTTTTTT | TRBV29-1 | 13 | - | TRBJ1-4 | -
CASSLASLNTEAFF | TGTGCCAGCAGCTTAGCAAGCCTTAACACTGAAGCTTTCTTT | TRBV11-3 | 14 | few | TRBJ1-1 | -
CASNRGGPRETQYF | TGTGCCAGCAACCGGGGGGGCCCCCGAGAGACCCAGTACTTC | TRBV7-2 | 14 | - | TRBJ2-5 | TRBD2
CASSWSFGSNEQFF | TGCGCCAGCAGCTGGAGCTTTGGAAGCAATGAGCAGTTCTTC | TRBV5-1 | 14 | - | TRBJ2-1 | -
CASSLRSRGTAFF | TGTGCCAGCAGCCTCCGAAGTAGGGGTACGGCTTTCTTT | TRBV11-1 | 13 | - | TRBJ1-1 | -
CAISGLDNPAYEQYF | TGTGCCATCAGTGGCCTCGACAATCCCGCCTACGAGCAGTACTTC | TRBV10-3 | 15 | many | TRBJ2-7 | -
CASTRSGGDYEQYF | TGTGCCAGCACTCGTAGCGGGGGGGACTACGAGCAGTACTTC | TRBV6-6 | 14 | - | TRBJ2-7 | TRBD2
CANSKKRGTGTYEQYF | TGTGCCAACAGCAAAAAAAGAGGGACAGGGACCTACGAGCAGTACTTC | TRBV21-1 | 16 | few | TRBJ2-7 | -
CSVDDGPSGGYTF | TGCAGCGTTGACGACGGACCTTCCGGGGGCTACACCTTC | TRBV29-1 | 13 | few | TRBJ1-2 | -
CSGDRDTEAFF | TGCAGCGGGGACAGGGACACTGAAGCTTTCTTT | TRBV29-1 | 11 | few | TRBJ1-1 | TRBD1
CASSPPSGYGETQYF | TGTGCCAGCAGTCCCCCTTCAGGGTACGGAGAGACCCAGTACTTC | TRBV12-3/TRBV12-4 | 15 | many | TRBJ2-5 | -
CASSLAIGRGVTDTQYF | TGTGCCAGCAGCTTAGCTATCGGCAGGGGAGTAACAGATACGCAGTATTTT | TRBV7-9 | 17 | - | TRBJ2-3 | -
CASSTGRSYEQYF | TGTGCCAGCAGTACGGGACGGTCCTACGAGCAGTACTTC | TRBV7-2 | 13 | many | TRBJ2-7 | -
CSALRANRNEQYF | TGCAGTGCTCTCAGGGCGAATCGAAACGAGCAGTACTTC | TRBV20-1 | 13 | few | TRBJ2-7 | -
CVSSQRLQQETQYF | TGTGTCAGCAGCCAAAGACTCCAACAAGAGACCCAGTACTTC | TRBV14 | 14 | - | TRBJ2-5 | -
CSARERGRSWDQAFF | TGCAGTGCTAGAGAACGGGGGCGTTCTTGGGACCAAGCTTTCTTT | TRBV20-1 | 15 | few | TRBJ1-1 | -
CATSRGLLNYEQYF | TGTGCCACCAGCAGAGGGTTATTAAACTACGAGCAGTACTTC | TRBV15 | 14 | few | TRBJ2-7 | -
CASSLARRQRGNTEAFF | TGTGCCAGCAGCTTAGCGAGGCGGCAGAGAGGGAACACTGAAGCTTTCTTT | TRBV7-6 | 17 | many | TRBJ1-1 | -
CASSSGSANTEAFF | TGTGCCAGCAGCTCGGGGTCAGCGAACACTGAAGCTTTCTTT | TRBV7-2 | 14 | - | TRBJ1-1 | -
CASSQDGVGGRDEQFF | TGCGCCAGCAGCCAAGATGGAGTGGGGGGCCGAGATGAGCAGTTCTTC | TRBV4-3 | 16 | - | TRBJ2-1 | -
CASSSNGVVTDTQYF | TGTGCCAGCAGCTCAAACGGGGTGGTCACAGATACGCAGTATTTT | TRBV7-3 | 15 | - | TRBJ2-3 | -
CATGDPVTDTQYF | TGTGCCACCGGTGACCCCGTTACAGATACGCAGTATTTT | TRBV24-1 | 13 | - | TRBJ2-3 | -
CASTIWRLGAKNIQYF | TGTGCCAGCACCATATGGAGGCTGGGAGCCAAAAACATTCAGTACTTC | TRBV7-2 | 16 | few | TRBJ2-4 | -
CASSSVISSNEQFF | TGTGCCAGCAGCTCAGTAATTAGTAGCAATGAGCAGTTCTTC | TRBV11-2 | 14 | once | TRBJ2-1 | -
CASSPSGTPDQPQHF | TGTGCCAGCAGTCCCTCGGGGACACCAGATCAGCCCCAGCATTTT | TRBV7-2 | 15 | - | TRBJ1-5 | -
CASSLGMNSPLHF | TGTGCCAGCAGCCTGGGTATGAATTCACCCCTCCACTTT | TRBV4-2 | 13 | few | TRBJ1-6 | -
CATSRGFYGYTF | TGTGCCACCAGTAGGGGTTTCTATGGCTACACCTTC | TRBV24-1 | 12 | - | TRBJ1-2 | -
CASSVSVRDGYTF | TGTGCCAGCAGCGTATCGGTCAGGGATGGCTACACCTTC | TRBV9 | 13 | - | TRBJ1-2 | -
CSARGGQGDYGYTF | TGCAGTGCTAGAGGTGGACAGGGCGACTATGGCTACACCTTC | TRBV20-1 | 14 | few | TRBJ1-2 | TRBD1
CATQDHQNYGYTF | TGTGCCACACAAGACCATCAGAACTATGGCTACACCTTC | TRBV2 | 13 | - | TRBJ1-2 | -
CASSADGEGYGYTF | TGCGCCAGCAGCGCAGACGGGGAAGGCTATGGCTACACCTTC | TRBV7-2 | 14 | - | TRBJ1-2 | -
CSARLSGQNNQPQHF | TGCAGTGCTAGACTCTCGGGACAGAACAATCAGCCCCAGCATTTT | TRBV20-1 | 15 | few | TRBJ1-5 | TRBD1
CGASLTLGRREQYF | TGCGGTGCTAGTTTGACATTGGGGCGTCGCGAGCAGTACTTC | TRBV20-1 | 14 | - | TRBJ2-7 | -
CASSAVAGGAYNEQFF | TGTGCCAGCAGCGCGGTAGCGGGAGGAGCCTACAATGAGCAGTTCTTC | TRBV11-2 | 16 | - | TRBJ2-1 | TRBD2
CSVTGWHTEAFF | TGCAGCGTCACAGGGTGGCACACTGAAGCTTTCTTT | TRBV29-1 | 12 | - | TRBJ1-1 | -
CASSLTLGRSTEAFF | TGTGCCAGCAGCCTGACACTGGGTAGGAGCACTGAAGCTTTCTTT | TRBV11-2 | 15 | - | TRBJ1-1 | -